The clone carrying this T cell receptor beta chain was seen more than once but under ten times. This sample includes further DNA sequences coding for the same CDR3. The sample belongs to a study of OX40 agonist ivuxolimab in advanced cancers. The V gene lost 7 bases and the J gene lost 2 bases, with 14 bases spanning the gap. Germline loops: CDR1 SNHLY, CDR2 FYNNEI. The CDR3 covers 14 residues. The table came from immunoSEQ multiplex PCR; TCRdb's copy has only in-frame clones and leaves some out. Among some 30,000 clones listed, roughly four fifths were seen once. The sequence was obtained from an adult with an advanced solid tumor such as melanoma, head and neck, liver or kidney cancer. V usage is TRBV2 and J usage is TRBJ1-1, with D maybe TRBD1 (6 bases). The sample in question was CD4+ or CD8+ T cells sorted from blood, obtained in a trial of the OX40 agonist ivuxolimab. The CDR3 loop is CASTIRGVNTEAFF. In DNA, the CDR3 is TGTGCCAGCACAATAAGGGGGGTAAACACTGAAGCTTTCTTT. The variable domain in full, completed from reference TRBV2 and TRBJ1-1, reads EPEVTQTPSHQVTQMGQEVILRCVPISNHLYFYWYRQILGQKVEFLVSFYNNEISEKSEIFDDQFSVERPDGSNFTLKIRSTKLEDSAMYFCASTIRGVNTEAFFGQGTRLTVV.